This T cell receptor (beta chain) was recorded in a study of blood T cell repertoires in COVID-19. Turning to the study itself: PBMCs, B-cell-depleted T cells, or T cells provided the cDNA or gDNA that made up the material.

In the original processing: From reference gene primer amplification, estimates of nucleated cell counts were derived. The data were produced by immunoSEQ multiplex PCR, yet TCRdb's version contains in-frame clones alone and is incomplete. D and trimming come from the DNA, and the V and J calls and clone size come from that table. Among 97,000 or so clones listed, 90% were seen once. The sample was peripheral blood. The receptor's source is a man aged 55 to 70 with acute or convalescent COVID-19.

CDR3 in amino acids: CATSDPRVHEQFF. The CDR3 DNA reads TGTGCCACCAGTGACCCCCGGGTTCATGAGCAGTTCTTC. The chain has TRBV24-1 and TRBJ2-1; no firm D call. V was pared by 4 bases and J by 8 bases, with 11 bases between. The CDR3 length is 13 residues. Looked up from germline, CDR1 is KGHDR and CDR2 is SFDVKD.